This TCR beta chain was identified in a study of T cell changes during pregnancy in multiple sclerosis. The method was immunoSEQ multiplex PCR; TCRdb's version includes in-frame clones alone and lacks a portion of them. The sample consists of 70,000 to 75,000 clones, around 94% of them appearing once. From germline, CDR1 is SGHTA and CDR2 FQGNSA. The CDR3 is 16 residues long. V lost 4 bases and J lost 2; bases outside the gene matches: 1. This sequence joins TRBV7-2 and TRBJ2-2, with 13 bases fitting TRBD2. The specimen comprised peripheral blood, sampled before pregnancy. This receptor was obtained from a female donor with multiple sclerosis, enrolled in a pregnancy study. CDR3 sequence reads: CASSWTSGRNTGELFF. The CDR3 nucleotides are TGTGCCAGCAGCTGGACTAGCGGGAGAAACACCGGGGAGCTGTTTTTT.